This passage covers 26 T cell receptor beta chains from one sample sequenced in a study of T cell changes during pregnancy in multiple sclerosis (dated by TCRdb to between 2017 and 2020). Libraries were prepared through the immunoSEQ multiplex PCR assay. Imported from immuneACCESS, the table was reduced by TCRdb to in-frame sequences with V and J called. These copies leave out some clones; in studies compared against another copy, an unresolved V gene accounts for under half, and the cause of the remainder is not known. A total of some 100,000 clones appear in this sample, over 85% of them only once. The ten largest make up more than 0.95% of the sample. The material sequenced was peripheral blood, taken in the second trimester of pregnancy. These TCRs come from a female donor with multiple sclerosis, enrolled in a pregnancy study.

This clone was recorded a few times. The CDR3 DNA is TGTGCCAGCTCCGGGGGGAGAACTGGAAACACCATATATTTT. This encodes CASSGGRTGNTIYF. This chain uses TRBV28 with TRBJ1-3; perhaps TRBD1 as D (5 bases). Germline V gene lookup returns CDR1 MDHEN and CDR2 SYDVKM. This CDR3 has 14 amino acids. V lost 8 bases and J lost 2, with 13 bases in between.

This clone was counted a single time. The gene calls are TRBV10-2 and TRBJ2-5; 11 bases match TRBD1. Losses at the gene ends were 2 bases for V and 3 bases for J; bases not matched to a gene: 11. The CDR3 consists of 18 residues. Germline V lookup: CDR1 WSHSY, CDR2 SAAADI. This CDR3 reads CASSESRTGGPFKETQYF. CDR3 coding DNA: TGCGCCAGCAGTGAGAGCAGGACAGGGGGCCCCTTCAAAGAGACCCAGTACTTC.

The chain has TRBV7-6 and TRBJ2-7; 7 bases are shared with TRBD2. V lost 5 bases, J lost 1 base, and 11 bases stayed unmatched. CDR1 is SGHVS, CDR2 FNYEAQ, per germline. The CDR3 contains 16 residues. The CDR3 sequence: CASSPSPGGGSYEQYF. Here the CDR3 DNA reads TGTGCCAGCAGCCCCTCTCCCGGCGGGGGTTCCTACGAGCAGTACTTC.

A single count supports this clone. This chain links TRBV5-1 with TRBJ1-4, with a possible D match to TRBD1 (5 bases). The CDR3 is 14 amino acids. Per the germline V gene, CDR1 is SGHRS and CDR2 is YFSETQ. V lost 1 base to trimming and J lost 8 bases, with 12 bases between them. The CDR3 sequence: CASSLSGEEEKLFF. The CDR3 DNA is TGCGCCAGCAGCTTGTCGGGGGAGGAAGAAAAACTGTTTTTT.

This chain joins TRBV15 and TRBJ1-4; D gene ambiguous. The V and J ends lost 1 base and 5 bases respectively, with 5 bases between them. The CDR3 runs to 13 residues. CDR1 is LNHNV and CDR2 is YYDKDF in the germline V gene (reference sequence). CDR3: CATSRAPNEKLFF. CDR3 bases: TGTGCCACCAGCAGAGCCCCAAATGAAAAACTGTTTTTT.

CDR3 sequence: CASSLVWDTEQYF. The CDR3 DNA reads TGTGCCAGCAGCTTAGTTTGGGACACCGAGCAGTACTTC. The gene calls are TRBV11-1 and TRBJ2-7; a possible D gene is TRBD1 (6 bases). The ends were cut back, 1 base at V and 6 bases at J, with 10 bases in the middle. Germline V gives CDR1 SGHAT, CDR2 FQDESV (reference sequence). CDR3 size: 13 residues.

The chain employs TRBV6-5 and TRBJ1-3; TRBD1 matches 9 bases. Losses at the gene ends were 6 bases for V and 4 bases for J; bases not matched to a gene: 7. The CDR3 length is 15 residues. Per the germline V gene, CDR1 is MNHEY and CDR2 is SVGAGI. The CDR3 here is CASSRGQGNGNTIYF. CDR3 nucleotide sequence: TGTGCCAGCAGCCGGGGACAGGGCAACGGAAACACCATATATTTT.

V gene TRBV5-1 combines with J gene TRBJ2-6; 7 bases match TRBD2. The V segment lost 0 bases and the J segment 0 bases; nucleotides outside the gene matches: 3. Germline-derived CDR1 and CDR2 are SGHRS and YFSETQ. The CDR3 has 17 amino acids. The CDR3 sequence is CASSLAGGSSGANVLTF. The DNA for the CDR3 is TGCGCCAGCAGCTTGGCGGGAGGTAGCTCTGGGGCCAACGTCCTGACTTTC.

This chain links TRBV7-9 with TRBJ2-7, with 10 bases matching TRBD1. CDR1 and CDR2 from the germline V gene are SEHNR and FQNEAQ (reference sequence). Trimming removed 5 bases from V and 13 bases from J; junction bases left unmatched: 5. This CDR3 comprises 11 residues. Here the CDR3 DNA reads TGTGCCAGCAGCCATGGACAGGGGGTATACTTC. Encoded protein: CASSHGQGVYF.

V is TRBV7-3 and J is TRBJ2-1; maybe TRBD2 (6 bases). The V end lost 1 base, the J end lost 0 bases, and 10 bases lay between the germline ends. Germline V CDR1 and CDR2: SGHTA, FQGTGA. CDR3 length: 16 amino acids. Here the CDR3 DNA reads TGTGCCAGCAGCTTAAATCCGGGGGTCTCCTACAATGAGCAGTTCTTC. Protein product: CASSLNPGVSYNEQFF.

The V gene is TRBV6-6, the J gene TRBJ1-1; 8 nucleotides match TRBD1. Unmatched junction bases numbered 3, after V lost 6 bases and J lost 3 bases. The CDR3 extends over 13 amino acids. Germline V gives CDR1 MNHNY, CDR2 SVGAGI (reference sequence). The CDR3: CASRLDRDTEAFF. CDR3 sequence (DNA): TGTGCCAGCAGACTGGACAGGGACACTGAAGCTTTCTTT.

This chain uses TRBV20-1 with TRBJ1-1; D is unresolved. The CDR3 spans 10 residues. V was shortened by 3 bases and J by 10 bases, with 9 bases between the two germline ends. Germline V gives CDR1 DFQATT, CDR2 SNEGSKA (reference sequence). This chain's CDR3 is CSASSGLAFF. DNA of the CDR3: TGCAGTGCTAGTTCTGGGCTAGCTTTCTTT.

This rearrangement joins TRBV7-9 to TRBJ2-7, with 13 bases fitting TRBD2. This CDR3 region has 15 residues. V was pared by 6 bases and J by 2 bases, with 4 bases of the junction left unmatched. Germline CDR1 is SEHNR and CDR2 is FQNEAQ (reference sequence). DNA for the CDR3: TGTGCCAGCAGACCCGGGACTAGCGGGACCTACGAGCAGTACTTC. It specifies CASRPGTSGTYEQYF.

V usage is TRBV6-1 and J usage is TRBJ1-1; 10 nucleotides match TRBD1. CDR1 and CDR2 from the germline V gene are MNHNS and SASEGT. There are 16 residues in the CDR3. With 4 bases clipped from V and 3 bases from J, the junction kept 8 bases outside the gene matches. CDR3 sequence (DNA): TGTGCCAGCAGTGTACGGGACAGGGGTACGGACACTGAAGCTTTCTTT. Protein sequence: CASSVRDRGTDTEAFF.

Note on this clone: Other nucleotide sequences in the sample specify the same CDR3. The chain uses TRBV19 and TRBJ2-5; 12 positions agree with TRBD2. The CDR3 extends over 15 amino acids. The ends lost 3 bases at V and 4 bases at J; junction bases unmatched: 3. The germline V gene has CDR1 LNHDA and CDR2 SQIVND (reference sequence). The CDR3: CASSIGLAGRETQYF. The CDR3 coding sequence is TGTGCCAGTAGTATCGGACTAGCGGGAAGAGAGACCCAGTACTTC.

The rearrangement uses TRBV7-2 and TRBJ2-3; 9 bases agree with TRBD2. The trim removed 0 bases at V and 2 bases at J, leaving 3 bases unmatched. The CDR3 has 16 amino acids. Germline V lookup: CDR1 SGHTA, CDR2 FQGNSA. CDR3 DNA sequence: TGTGCCAGCAGCTTAGCGAGCGGGGGGATCACAGATACGCAGTATTTT. Translation gives CASSLASGGITDTQYF.

The chain uses TRBV30 and TRBJ1-4; TRBD1 matches at 8 bases. This CDR3 spans 15 amino acids. The germline gives CDR1 GTSNPN, CDR2 SVGIG (reference sequence). V shed 2 bases and J 3 bases; nucleotides not matched to a gene: 5. CDR3 in DNA: TGTGCCTGGAGTCCACCGGGACAGGCTAATGAAAAACTGTTTTTT. It specifies CAWSPPGQANEKLFF.

The chain links TRBV27 to TRBJ2-5; perhaps TRBD1 as D (5 bases). This CDR3 is 16 amino acids long. Germline CDR1 is MNHEY and CDR2 is SMNVEV (reference sequence). V lost 6 bases and J lost 1, with 18 bases in between. CDR3 loop: CASSPLSGWFQETQYF. As DNA, the CDR3 is TGTGCCAGCAGCCCCCTATCAGGGTGGTTCCAAGAGACCCAGTACTTC.

V and J are TRBV5-6 and TRBJ2-7; 9 bases map to TRBD1. CDR3 length equals 15 residues. Per germline, CDR1 SGHDT and CDR2 YYEEEE. V trimming: 2 bases; J trimming: 4 bases; junction bases outside the gene matches: 7. CDR3: CASSFGTGFLYEQYF. CDR3 sequence (DNA): TGTGCCAGCAGCTTCGGGACAGGGTTTCTTTACGAGCAGTACTTC. Looking up the rest from reference TRBV5-6 and TRBJ2-7 gives the full variable domain: DAGVTQSPTHLIKTRGQQVTLRCSPKSGHDTVSWYQQALGQGPQFIFQYYEEEERQRGNFPDRFSGHQFPNYSSELNVNALLLGDSALYLCASSFGTGFLYEQYFGPGTRLTVT.

V gene TRBV9 combines with J gene TRBJ2-1; TRBD2 aligns across 8 bases. The CDR3 is made up of 15 amino acids. Germline V CDR1 and CDR2: SGDLS, YYNGEE. The ends lost 0 bases at V and 6 bases at J; junction bases unmatched: 5. CDR3 in DNA: TGTGCCAGCAGCGTAGCGGGAGGGCCCGTCAATGAGCAGTTCTTC. It is translated as CASSVAGGPVNEQFF.

The chain uses TRBV6-5 and TRBJ1-1; D remains ambiguous. This CDR3 is 13 amino acids long. Germline V gives CDR1 MNHEY, CDR2 SVGAGI. V lost 8 bases to trimming and J lost 1 base, with 11 bases between them. Here the CDR3 reads CASVRSGNTEAFF. The DNA for the CDR3 is TGTGCCAGCGTCAGATCGGGGAACACTGAAGCTTTCTTT.

This chain links TRBV10-3 with TRBJ1-3; possibly TRBD1 for D (6 bases). Germline V gene sequence: CDR1 ENHRY, CDR2 SYGVKD. V lost 0 bases, J lost 0 bases, and 18 bases lay in between. CDR3 length equals 19 residues. CDR3 sequence (DNA): TGTGCCATCAGTGAGTCGACTCGCGGGGGGCTTAGCTCTGGAAACACCATATATTTT. Protein sequence: CAISESTRGGLSSGNTIYF.

The V gene is TRBV28, the J gene TRBJ2-7; 8 bases fit TRBD1. J gave up 6 bases and V 2 bases, and 6 bases lay outside the gene matches. Germline CDR1 and CDR2: MDHEN and SYDVKM. This CDR3 is 14 amino acids long. The CDR3 DNA sequence: TGTGCCAGCAGTTTAAGGCAGGGGGCCTCCGAGCAGTACTTC. Amino acids: CASSLRQGASEQYF.

The genes are TRBV5-4 and TRBJ2-1; 7 nucleotides match TRBD2. Germline CDR1 reads SGHNT; CDR2 reads YYREEE (reference sequence). The CDR3 has 14 residues. Trimming took 0 bases from V and 7 from J; bases not matched to a gene: 4. The CDR3 loop is CASSLVGGGNEQFF. The DNA for the CDR3 is TGTGCCAGCAGCTTGGTTGGGGGGGGGAATGAGCAGTTCTTC.

This clone occurred a few times. The V and J genes are TRBV27 and TRBJ1-4; 8 bases agree with TRBD1. The CDR3 is 15 residues long. With 4 bases clipped from V and 6 bases from J, the junction kept 7 bases outside the gene matches. Germline lookup yields CDR1 MNHEY and CDR2 SMNVEV (reference sequence). CDR3 DNA: TGTGCCAGCAGTTACCGGACAGGGCTGGATGAAAAACTGTTTTTT. This encodes CASSYRTGLDEKLFF.

The rearrangement joins TRBV28 to TRBJ1-4; 7 bases align to TRBD1. The CDR3 loop spans 15 amino acids. Germline CDR1 is MDHEN and CDR2 is SYDVKM. With 0 bases clipped from V and 8 bases from J, the junction kept 6 bases outside the gene matches. CDR3 loop: CASSLWTGRSEKLFF. Here the CDR3 DNA reads TGTGCCAGCAGTTTATGGACAGGGCGGTCCGAAAAACTGTTTTTT.